Each of the 8 T cell receptor beta chains below was sequenced from the same sample in a study of identifying expanded T cells in peripheral blood. Assay used: immunoSEQ multiplex PCR; TCRdb lists only in-frame clones, some missing. The table lists tens of thousands of clones, roughly 88% of them singletons. Sequencing was performed on blood. The receptors stem from a person between 18 and 69 years old in good health.

V is TRBV7-8 and J is TRBJ1-2; TRBD1 aligns across 7 bases. CDR3 size: 14 residues. Germline V gives CDR1 SGHVS, CDR2 FQNEAQ. V was clipped by 5 bases and J by 2 bases; unmatched bases: 5. Here the CDR3 reads CASSPSTGNYGYTF. The CDR3, as DNA: TGTGCCAGCAGCCCCTCGACAGGGAACTATGGCTACACCTTC.

V and J are TRBV7-9 and TRBJ2-7, with 7 nucleotides matching TRBD2. Germline CDR1 SEHNR, CDR2 FQNEAQ (reference sequence). The V gene end was trimmed by 5 bases and the J gene end by 5 bases; junction bases not matched to a gene: 12. The CDR3 runs to 15 residues. The CDR3 bases are TGTGCCAGCAGCCACCCTGGCGGGGGTGTGGACGAGCAGTACTTC. Encoded protein: CASSHPGGGVDEQYF.

The chain joins TRBV23-1 to TRBJ1-1; D ambiguous. TRBV23-1 is flagged as an ORF with uncertain function. This CDR3 has 18 amino acids. Trimming pared 0 bases from V and 4 bases from J, leaving 21 bases between. This chain's CDR3 is CASSQSGDRPGAVTEAFF. DNA for the CDR3: TGCGCCAGCAGTCAATCGGGAGACCGGCCAGGTGCCGTCACTGAAGCTTTCTTT.

This chain uses TRBV5-4 with TRBJ2-1, with 7 bases lining up with TRBD2. V trimming: 4 bases; J trimming: 6 bases; junction bases outside the gene matches: 7. Germline values: CDR1 SGHNT, CDR2 YYREEE (reference sequence). The CDR3 length is 14 residues. CDR3 protein: CASSAGRDLNEQFF. The CDR3 nucleotides read TGTGCCAGCAGCGCGGGGAGGGACCTCAATGAGCAGTTCTTC.

The chain uses TRBV29-1 and TRBJ2-5; D unresolved. The CDR3 runs 11 residues. Germline V gene sequence: CDR1 SQVTM, CDR2 ANQGSEA. The V end was cut by 4 bases, the J end by 1 base, with 4 bases between. The CDR3 DNA sequence: TGCAGCGTTGTTCGCCAAGAGACCCAGTACTTC. Translation: CSVVRQETQYF.

This clone showed up just a few times. This chain uses TRBV5-6 with TRBJ1-2; 8 nucleotides line up with TRBD1. After removal of 4 bases from V and 6 bases from J, the junction contained 11 bases not matched to a gene. From germline, CDR1 is SGHDT and CDR2 YYEEEE. The CDR3 length is 15 residues. The CDR3 protein is CASSLGGRGLDGYTF. CDR3 bases: TGTGCCAGCAGCCTAGGGGGCAGGGGGCTCGATGGCTACACCTTC. Together with reference TRBV5-6 and TRBJ1-2, the CDR3 gives the full variable domain: DAGVTQSPTHLIKTRGQQVTLRCSPKSGHDTVSWYQQALGQGPQFIFQYYEEEERQRGNFPDRFSGHQFPNYSSELNVNALLLGDSALYLCASSLGGRGLDGYTFGSGTRLTVV.

The V call is TRBV14, the J call TRBJ2-1; D is ambiguous. The CDR3 totals 14 residues. V dropped 4 bases and J dropped 2 bases, with 9 bases sitting between them. Germline loops: CDR1 SGHDN, CDR2 FVKESK. The CDR3 DNA sequence: TGTGCCAGCAGCCTGCCGGCCACCTACAATGAGCAGTTCTTC. It encodes CASSLPATYNEQFF. Drawing the rest from reference TRBV14 and TRBJ2-1, the complete variable domain is EAGVTQFPSHSVIEKGQTVTLRCDPISGHDNLYWYRRVMGKEIKFLLHFVKESKQDESGMPNNRFLAERTGGTYSTLKVQPAELEDSGVYFCASSLPATYNEQFFGPGTRLTVL.

This clone was detected a few times. The rearrangement uses TRBV2 and TRBJ1-6, with D tentatively TRBD1 (5 bases). The germline gives CDR1 SNHLY, CDR2 FYNNEI. Between the trimmed V and J ends, which lost 6 bases and 1 base, there was a span of 22 bases. The CDR3 sequence is 19 residues long. The CDR3 is CASSQPGVSIWSYNSPLHF. CDR3 bases: TGTGCCAGCAGCCAGCCGGGGGTATCGATTTGGTCCTATAATTCACCCCTCCACTTT.